This T cell receptor (beta chain) came from a study of tumor and adjacent non-tumor tissue in lung cancer. For the study at large: Histology: 12 adenocarcinoma, a couple of squamous cell carcinoma, 1 small cell lung cancer. Overall study results and limits: Significantly higher TCR diversity was found in tumor than normal lung. Patients with more diverse tumor TCRs had worse survival. Normal lung showed higher cumulative top 100 clone frequency than tumor.

The library came from three nested PCR rounds adapted from ARM-PCR protocols. TCRdb fed the multiplex PCR reads into MiXCR, producing one record per CDR3 protein. The sample has 120,000 or so distinct CDR3 sequences; approximately 71% are singletons. Trimming took off 2 bases at V and 2 bases at J, with 13 bases between the two ends. Per the germline V gene, CDR1 is SGHAT and CDR2 is FQNNGV. The CDR3 is made up of 16 amino acids. As regards this clonotype: No antigen is known for it.

The template was RNA from unsorted bulk tissue. Material: lung tumor tissue. The chain carries TRBV11-2 and TRBJ2-1; D is undetermined. This receptor was obtained from a man between 25 and 39 years old with non-small cell lung cancer. The CDR3 DNA follows: TGTGCCAGCAGCTTAAATGCTATCGCGCCCTACAATGAGCAGTTCTTC. Its translation is CASSLNAIAPYNEQFF.